This T cell receptor (beta chain) was retrieved from a study of shared clonotypes between healthy human individuals. TCRdb keeps only in-frame clones here, not all; method: immunoSEQ multiplex PCR. The sample includes roughly 2 million clones, over 85% of them seen just once. Germline V CDR1 and CDR2: LGHNA, YSLEER. The CDR3 spans 17 residues. Trimming took off 0 bases at V and 0 bases at J, with 9 bases between the two ends. The sequence derives from a man younger than 35 in good health. The chain couples TRBV4-3 to TRBJ1-6; no clear D. The material sequenced was naive CD4+ T cells sorted from blood. Subset of the sample: CD45RA+ positively selected. CDR3 sequence: CASSQDARSSYNSPLHF. DNA for the CDR3: TGCGCCAGCAGCCAAGATGCCAGGAGCTCCTATAATTCACCCCTCCACTTT.